The 15 T cell receptor beta chains presented below share a single source sample, sequenced in a study of blood T cell repertoires in COVID-19. Measured with immunoSEQ multiplex PCR; TCRdb has only the in-frame clones, and not every one. Of under 350,000 clones listed, 65% to 90% were seen once; the top ten hold approximately 4%. The sequenced material came from PBMCs or T cells enriched from blood (not recorded which). The receptors here all came from a woman aged 40 to 50 with acute COVID-19.

The chain uses TRBV4-2 and TRBJ2-7, with D unclear. V was clipped by 0 bases and J by 1 base, with 7 bases between them. Looked up from germline, CDR1 is LGHNA and CDR2 is YNFKEQ. This CDR3 region has 14 residues. CDR3 bases: TGTGCCAGCAGCCAAGATTTCGCGTCCTACGAGCAGTACTTC. The encoded protein is CASSQDFASYEQYF.

CDR3 nucleotides: TGTGCCAGCAGCGGAGACAGGGCGAATTCACCCCTCCACTTT. This translates into CASSGDRANSPLHF. The chain uses TRBV7-9 and TRBJ1-6; the match to TRBD1 covers 7 bases. The V and J ends lost 5 bases and 7 bases, in that order; junction bases with no gene match: 5. Germline CDR1 SEHNR, CDR2 FQNEAQ (reference sequence). The CDR3 is 14 amino acids.

The V call is TRBV19, the J call TRBJ1-3; D might be TRBD1 (5 bases). Germline V gene sequence: CDR1 LNHDA, CDR2 SQIVND (reference sequence). The CDR3 sequence is 14 residues long. Trimming stripped 8 bases from V and 3 bases from J, with 14 bases between. The DNA of the CDR3 is TGTGCCAGTTCTCCAGGGTCGGTTGGAAACACCATATATTTT. Protein product: CASSPGSVGNTIYF.

V usage is TRBV5-1 and J usage is TRBJ1-1; 11 bases map to TRBD1. Trimming removed 2 bases from V and 0 bases from J; junction bases left unmatched: 12. The CDR3 loop spans 19 amino acids. Germline CDR1 and CDR2: SGHRS and YFSETQ. CDR3 in amino acids: CASSLGTGGSILLNTEAFF. The DNA for the CDR3 is TGCGCCAGCAGCTTAGGGACAGGGGGGTCGATCCTCCTGAACACTGAAGCTTTCTTT.

The rearrangement links TRBV7-9 to TRBJ2-1, with TRBD2 matching over 9 bases. In germline, CDR1 is SEHNR, CDR2 FQNEAQ (reference sequence). This CDR3 spans 16 amino acids. V shed 3 bases, J shed 7 bases, and the junction held 10 bases outside the gene matches. The CDR3 protein is CASSFGLAKNENEQFF. In DNA form, the CDR3 reads TGTGCCAGCAGCTTCGGACTAGCGAAAAACGAAAATGAGCAGTTCTTC.

The rearrangement joins TRBV28 to TRBJ2-2, with 7 bases that match TRBD1. V lost 10 bases to trimming and J lost 0 bases; unmatched junction nucleotides: 2. This CDR3 is 13 amino acids long. Germline CDR1 is MDHEN and CDR2 is SYDVKM. CDR3 nucleotides: TGTGCCACGGGACAGACGAACACCGGGGAGCTGTTTTTT. It encodes CATGQTNTGELFF. Variable domain in full (rest from reference TRBV28 and TRBJ2-2): DVKVTQSSRYLVKRTGEKVFLECVQDMDHENMFWYRQDPGLGLRLIYFSYDVKMKEKGDIPEGYSVSREKKERFSLILESASTNQTSMYLCATGQTNTGELFFGEGSRLTVL.

This clone was observed once. The rearrangement joins TRBV5-1 to TRBJ1-2; 9 bases are shared with TRBD1. V shed 0 bases and J 4 bases; nucleotides not matched to a gene: 4. The CDR3 totals 15 residues. Germline lookup yields CDR1 SGHRS and CDR2 YFSETQ. The CDR3 loop is CASSLATGGVYGYTF. CDR3 nucleotide sequence: TGCGCCAGCAGCTTGGCAACAGGGGGCGTCTATGGCTACACCTTC. Full variable domain (outside the CDR3, taken from reference TRBV5-1 and TRBJ1-2): KAGVTQTPRYLIKTRGQQVTLSCSPISGHRSVSWYQQTPGQGLQFLFEYFSETQRNKGNFPGRFSGRQFSNSRSEMNVSTLELGDSALYLCASSLATGGVYGYTFGSGTRLTVV.

The J gene is TRBJ2-7, the V gene TRBV4-1; 7 positions agree with TRBD2. V trimming: 0 bases; J trimming: 0 bases; junction bases outside the gene matches: 8. Germline CDR1 is MGHRA and CDR2 is YSYEKL. The CDR3 spans 17 residues. The CDR3 nucleotides read TGCGCCAGCAGCCAAGAGAGTTCGGCTAGCGGCTCCTACGAGCAGTACTTC. It is translated as CASSQESSASGSYEQYF.

The rearrangement joins TRBV6-5 to TRBJ1-2; 9 positions agree with TRBD1. The CDR3 consists of 14 residues. V lost 6 bases, J lost 2 bases, and 4 bases stayed unmatched. Per germline, CDR1 MNHEY and CDR2 SVGAGI. The CDR3 protein is CASSRGTGNYGYTF. DNA of the CDR3: TGTGCCAGCAGCCGAGGGACAGGGAACTATGGCTACACCTTC.

This chain uses TRBV7-2 with TRBJ1-4; 9 bases are a match to TRBD1. Trimming cost V 3 bases and J 13 bases; bases outside gene matches: 12. Germline V gives CDR1 SGHTA, CDR2 FQGNSA. The CDR3 covers 15 residues. CDR3 sequence reads: CASSLGQGGIGRLFF. DNA for the CDR3: TGTGCCAGCAGCTTGGGACAGGGAGGGATCGGGCGACTGTTTTTT. The entire variable domain, with the rest obtained from reference TRBV7-2 and TRBJ1-4, is as follows: GAGVSQSPSNKVTEKGKDVELRCDPISGHTALYWYRQSLGQGLEFLIYFQGNSAPDKSGLPSDRFSAERTGGSVSTLTIQRTQQEDSAVYLCASSLGQGGIGRLFFGSGTQLSVL.

The rearrangement uses TRBV7-2 and TRBJ2-7; 8 bases match TRBD2. The CDR3 contains 17 residues. Trimming at V came to 1 base and at J to 0 bases, leaving 8 bases not matched to a gene. CDR1 is SGHTA and CDR2 is FQGNSA in the germline V gene. DNA for the CDR3: TGTGCCAGCAGCTTAGGGCCCCCGGGACTAGTCTCCTACGAGCAGTACTTC. Its translation is CASSLGPPGLVSYEQYF.

The chain links TRBV7-2 to TRBJ2-3; tentative D call: TRBD2 (6 bases). Germline-derived CDR1 and CDR2 are SGHTA and FQGNSA. V was cut by 5 bases and J by 3 bases, with 12 bases left in between. The CDR3 sequence is 14 residues long. The CDR3 here is CASSAGPNTDTQYF. CDR3 sequence (DNA): TGTGCCAGCAGCGCGGGACCAAATACAGATACGCAGTATTTT.

Comments on this clone: One end of the junction fails to match germline, which may point to a read error. The V and J genes are TRBV7-7 and TRBJ2-4; TRBD2 might be the D (7 bases). The germline gives CDR1 SSHAT, CDR2 FNYEAQ (reference sequence). The CDR3 extends over 19 amino acids. In nucleotides, the CDR3 is TGTGCTAGCAGCTTAGCTATCGGGGGGCTAACCTGGGCCAAAAACATTCAGTACTTC. Translation gives CASSLAIGGLTWAKNIQYF.

This clone was picked up one time. This rearrangement joins TRBV19 to TRBJ2-7; a possible D gene is TRBD1 (6 bases). Trimming stripped 0 bases from V and 3 bases from J, with 6 bases between. Germline CDR1 reads LNHDA; CDR2 reads SQIVND (reference sequence). This CDR3 is 13 amino acids long. The CDR3 nucleotides are TGTGCCAGTAGTATAGAGGACAGCTACGAGCAGTACTTC. Its protein product is CASSIEDSYEQYF.

The chain is built from TRBV7-2 and TRBJ2-2; unclear D gene. CDR1 is SGHTA and CDR2 is FQGNSA in the germline V gene. This CDR3 comprises 15 residues. With 3 bases removed from V and 0 bases from J, the gap between germline ends came to 8 bases. In DNA, the CDR3 is TGTGCCAGCAGCTTCGCACAACCGAACACCGGGGAGCTGTTTTTT. Protein: CASSFAQPNTGELFF. Variable domain in full (rest from reference TRBV7-2 and TRBJ2-2): GAGVSQSPSNKVTEKGKDVELRCDPISGHTALYWYRQSLGQGLEFLIYFQGNSAPDKSGLPSDRFSAERTGGSVSTLTIQRTQQEDSAVYLCASSFAQPNTGELFFGEGSRLTVL.